The present T cell receptor (beta chain) was sequenced within a study of shared clonotypes between healthy human individuals. Study-wide results and limits: Tissue TCR repertoires likely differ from these blood-only repertoires.

Adult donors, all healthy and HIV-negative, had no recent acute infections or vaccinations. The V end was cut by 1 base, the J end by 7 bases, with 14 bases between. Germline V gene lookup returns CDR1 SNHLY and CDR2 FYNNEI. The CDR3 runs to 15 residues. Points on this clone: Antigen specificity is unknown.

TCRdb keeps only in-frame clones here, not all; method: immunoSEQ multiplex PCR. In the table there are about 460,000 clones, roughly three quarters of which are singletons. The TCR originated in a woman in her forties in good health. Some clones in this sample may be carry-over from other donors' samples. This chain uses TRBV2 with TRBJ1-5; the D is unclear. Material for sequencing was PBMCs. The CDR3 DNA is TGTGCCAGCAGTGAAGGATGGGTGAAAGACCAGCCCCAGCATTTT. Its translation is CASSEGWVKDQPQHF.